This T cell receptor (beta chain) was identified in a study of kidney transplant recipient with SARS-CoV-2 infection. Trimming left V 5 bases short and J 0 bases short, with 18 bases between. The germline V gene encodes CDR1 SGHTA and CDR2 FQGTGA. This CDR3 is 17 amino acids long. Via MiXCR, TCRdb re-called the reads, giving one row per CDR3 protein. Among fewer than 250,000 distinct CDR3 sequences listed, around 26% were seen once. Sequenced material: a blood sample, taken at baseline and between days 110 and 120 from a kidney transplant recipient. The origin of this receptor is a male patient aged 25 to 39 who had COVID-19 and was a kidney transplant recipient. Among the T cells, some may be from the graft donor. The chain joins TRBV7-3 to TRBJ2-3; the D gene is possibly TRBD2 (6 bases). CDR3 in DNA: TGTGCCAGCAGCGCCCACCCGGGAGCGCCGAGCACAGATACGCAGTATTTT. Protein: CASSAHPGAPSTDTQYF.